This paragraph covers one T cell receptor beta chain sequence. Its antigen is undetermined. The ends were cut back, 7 bases at V and 1 base at J, with 16 bases in the middle. CDR1 and CDR2 (germline): SQVTM, ANQGSEA. This CDR3 comprises 14 residues. These data come from a study of T cell repertoires in cytomegalovirus infection. Looking at the study overall: CMV epitopes in the study were HLA-C-restricted (recently identified) and HLA-B-restricted (well studied). An indication of both CMV infection and matching HLA type came from public TCR beta signatures.

General study findings and limits: CMV carriers with the relevant HLA were identified by cumulative public TCR beta family frequency. The ex vivo response showed dominance by HLA-C-restricted CMV-specific TCR beta clonotypes.

TCRdb analysed the reads with MiXCR anew, one entry per CDR3 protein. The sample has about 340,000 distinct CDR3 sequences; around 29% are singletons. Sequencing was performed on cultured PBMCs, taken from culture after CMV antigen stimulation. The clonotype comes from a human donor in good health (CMV status not recorded). Some clones in this sample may be carry-over from other donors' samples. This chain uses TRBV29-1 with TRBJ1-1; TRBD1 is a possible D gene (6 bases). CDR3 nucleotide sequence: TGCAGCGCCGTTACCCAGGGACAGAACACTGAAGCTTTCTTT. Protein sequence: CSAVTQGQNTEAFF.